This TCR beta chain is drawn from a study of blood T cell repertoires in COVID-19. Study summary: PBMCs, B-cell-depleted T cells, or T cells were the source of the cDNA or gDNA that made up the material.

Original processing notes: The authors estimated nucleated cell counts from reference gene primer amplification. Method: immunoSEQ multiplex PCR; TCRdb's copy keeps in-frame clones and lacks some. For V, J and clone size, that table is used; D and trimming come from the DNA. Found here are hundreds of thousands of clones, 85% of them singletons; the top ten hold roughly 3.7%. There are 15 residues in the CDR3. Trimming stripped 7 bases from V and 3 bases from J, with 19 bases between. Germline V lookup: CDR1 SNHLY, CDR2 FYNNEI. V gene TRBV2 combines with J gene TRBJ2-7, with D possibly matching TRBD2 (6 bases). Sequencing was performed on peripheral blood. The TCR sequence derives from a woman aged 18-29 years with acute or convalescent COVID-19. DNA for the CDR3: TGTGCCAGCAAAACCAGGAGTGGGGGGATCTACGAGCAGTACTTC. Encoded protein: CASKTRSGGIYEQYF. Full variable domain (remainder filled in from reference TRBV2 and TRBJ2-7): EPEVTQTPSHQVTQMGQEVILRCVPISNHLYFYWYRQILGQKVEFLVSFYNNEISEKSEIFDDQFSVERPDGSNFTLKIRSTKLEDSAMYFCASKTRSGGIYEQYFGPGTRLTVT.